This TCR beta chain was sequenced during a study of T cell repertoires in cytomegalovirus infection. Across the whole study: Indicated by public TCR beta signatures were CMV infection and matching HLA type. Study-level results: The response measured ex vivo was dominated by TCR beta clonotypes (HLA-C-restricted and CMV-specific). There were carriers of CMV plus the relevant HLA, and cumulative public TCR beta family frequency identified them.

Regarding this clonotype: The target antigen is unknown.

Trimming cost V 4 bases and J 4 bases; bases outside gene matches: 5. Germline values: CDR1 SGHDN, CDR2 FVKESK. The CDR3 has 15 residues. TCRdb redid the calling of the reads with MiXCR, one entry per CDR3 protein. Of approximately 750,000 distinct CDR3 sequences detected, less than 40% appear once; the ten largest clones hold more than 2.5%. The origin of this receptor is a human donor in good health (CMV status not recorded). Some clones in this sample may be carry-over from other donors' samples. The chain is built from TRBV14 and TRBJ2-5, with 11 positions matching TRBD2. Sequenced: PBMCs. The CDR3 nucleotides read TGTGCCAGCAGCCTCGGGACTAGCGGATTAGAGACCCAGTACTTC. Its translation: CASSLGTSGLETQYF.